This T cell receptor (beta chain) came from a study of blood T cells in healthy people across ages. The study's findings and limits: Long-lived donors had more naive CD4+ cells and higher diversity than aged donors.

J gave up 1 base and V 8 bases, and 6 bases lay outside the gene matches. The CDR3 covers 15 residues. CDR1 and CDR2 from the germline V gene are MNHEY and SVGEGT. As regards this clonotype: What it binds is not known.

Next came a second PCR, run for 7 to 11 cycles, which used a sample-barcoded 5' primer along with a J-beta primer mix. TCRdb analysed the 5' RACE reads with MiXCR anew, one entry per CDR3 protein. The sample carries around 1,600,000 distinct CDR3 sequences, approximately 43% recorded once. The rearrangement uses TRBV6-2 or TRBV6-3 and TRBJ2-5, with 11 bases aligning to TRBD1. This sequence was found in a woman aged 18-29 years in good health. The sequenced material came from blood. The CDR3: CASVSGQGAQETQYF. Written as DNA, the CDR3 is TGTGCCAGCGTATCCGGACAGGGGGCCCAAGAGACCCAGTACTTC.